The 24 T cell receptor beta chains presented below share a single source sample, sequenced in a study of blood T cell repertoires in COVID-19. TCRdb's table, derived via immunoSEQ multiplex PCR, lists solely in-frame clones and lacks some. The table lists some 400,000 clones, over 85% of them singletons, with 1.5% to 2% in the top ten. Sequenced sample: PBMCs or T cells enriched from blood (not recorded which). These receptors all stem from a woman aged 30 to 39 who had recovered from COVID-19.

This clone has a single count. Written as DNA, the CDR3 is TGCAGCGTCGCCGACAGTGCAACTAATGAAAAACTGTTTTTT. Its protein product is CSVADSATNEKLFF. The V call is TRBV29-1, the J call TRBJ1-4; TRBD1 might be the D (5 bases). Germline V gives CDR1 SQVTM, CDR2 ANQGSEA. CDR3 length equals 14 residues. The germline V and J ends were trimmed by 6 bases and 0 bases, with 11 bases remaining between them.

The chain recombines TRBV7-9 with TRBJ2-3, with D tentatively TRBD1 (5 bases). V was pared by 6 bases and J by 1 base, with 14 bases between. The CDR3 extends over 15 amino acids. Germline V gene data show CDR1 as SEHNR and CDR2 as FQNEAQ (reference sequence). The CDR3 loop reads CASRRGAGGTDTQYF. CDR3 bases: TGTGCCAGCAGAAGGGGCGCAGGTGGCACAGATACGCAGTATTTT.

The V gene is TRBV7-9, the J gene TRBJ1-2, with 8 bases fitting TRBD1. The CDR3 is made up of 13 amino acids. V lost 5 bases and J lost 8; bases outside the gene matches: 7. Germline CDR1 SEHNR, CDR2 FQNEAQ (reference sequence). In DNA, the CDR3 is TGTGCCAGCAGCCCGGGGACAGGTTACGGCTACACCTTC. It translates to CASSPGTGYGYTF.

A note on this clone: Germline and junction disagree at one end, which may indicate a read error. The chain recombines TRBV9 with TRBJ1-2, with D hard to call. The length of the CDR3 is 9 residues. Germline CDR1 SGDLS, CDR2 YYNGEE. The CDR3 protein is CASSPDLTF. CDR3 nucleotide sequence: TGTGCCAGCAGCCCCGATTTGACATTC.

This clone was seen just once. The V gene is TRBV30, the J gene TRBJ1-5, with D unclear. V was clipped by 2 bases and J by 1 base, with 18 bases between them. This CDR3 has 17 residues. Germline CDR1 is GTSNPN and CDR2 is SVGIG (reference sequence). CDR3 residues: CAWSPPDPSGSNQPQHF. CDR3 DNA sequence: TGTGCCTGGAGTCCCCCGGATCCCTCCGGGAGCAATCAGCCCCAGCATTTT. The full variable domain, in which reference TRBV30 and TRBJ1-5 provide the parts outside the CDR3, is SQTIHQWPATLVQPVGSPLSLECTVEGTSNPNLYWYRQAAGRGLQLLFYSVGIGQISSEVPQNLSASRPQDRQFILSSKKLLLSDSGFYLCAWSPPDPSGSNQPQHFGDGTRLSIL.

CDR3 in amino acids: CATSRPTGQIEKLFF. The DNA for the CDR3 is TGTGCCACCAGCAGACCCACTGGACAGATTGAAAAACTGTTTTTT. The chain uses TRBV15 and TRBJ1-4, with a possible D match to TRBD1 (6 bases). The length of the CDR3 is 15 residues. The V end was cut by 2 bases, the J end by 7 bases, with 14 bases between. Germline V gene lookup returns CDR1 LNHNV and CDR2 YYDKDF (reference sequence).

The chain employs TRBV28 and TRBJ1-5; weak D call: TRBD1 (5 bases). CDR3 length: 18 amino acids. V was pared by 7 bases and J by 4 bases, with 26 bases between. Germline V CDR1 and CDR2: MDHEN, SYDVKM. Here the CDR3 reads CASTSGVGQGGWNQPQHF. In DNA, the CDR3 is TGTGCCAGCACCTCTGGAGTAGGGCAGGGTGGATGGAATCAGCCCCAGCATTTT. Supplemented by reference TRBV28 and TRBJ1-5, the full variable domain reads DVKVTQSSRYLVKRTGEKVFLECVQDMDHENMFWYRQDPGLGLRLIYFSYDVKMKEKGDIPEGYSVSREKKERFSLILESASTNQTSMYLCASTSGVGQGGWNQPQHFGDGTRLSIL.

The rearrangement links TRBV2 to TRBJ1-5; 7 nucleotides align to TRBD1. J lost 4 bases, V lost 6 bases, and 12 bases had no gene match. There are 16 residues in the CDR3. Germline lookup yields CDR1 SNHLY and CDR2 FYNNEI. CDR3 coding DNA: TGTGCCAGCAGCGCCACGAGACAGGGACGTAATCAGCCCCAGCATTTT. This sequence encodes CASSATRQGRNQPQHF.

J is TRBJ2-3 and V is TRBV7-9; 10 bases line up with TRBD2. Germline trimming cut 4 bases from V and 4 bases from J; bases unmatched to any gene: 14. The CDR3 covers 18 residues. Germline-derived CDR1 and CDR2 are SEHNR and FQNEAQ (reference sequence). CDR3 bases: TGTGCCAGCAGCTATCCTAGCGGGAGCTTTAGTCCCCCAGATACGCAGTATTTT. It specifies CASSYPSGSFSPPDTQYF.

The chain carries TRBV5-6 and TRBJ1-1; D may be TRBD1 (5 bases). Trimming pared 4 bases from V and 0 bases from J, leaving 16 bases between. Germline V gives CDR1 SGHDT, CDR2 YYEEEE. The CDR3 sequence is 16 residues long. This chain's CDR3 is CASSPTGPKMNTEAFF. The CDR3 region has the DNA TGTGCCAGCAGCCCTACAGGTCCCAAAATGAACACTGAAGCTTTCTTT.

The rearrangement joins TRBV28 to TRBJ1-3, with TRBD1 as a possible D gene (5 bases). Deletions cut 5 bases from V and 3 bases from J, with 17 bases between. This CDR3 is 16 amino acids long. Looked up from germline, CDR1 is MDHEN and CDR2 is SYDVKM. The DNA for the CDR3 is TGTGCCAGCAGTCCATCCGGGACTCCCTTTGGAAACACCATATATTTT. Translating gives CASSPSGTPFGNTIYF.

V gene TRBV4-2 combines with J gene TRBJ1-2; 8 bases match TRBD1. Trimming at V came to 3 bases and at J to 7 bases, leaving 7 bases not matched to a gene. The CDR3 is 14 amino acids. Per the germline V gene, CDR1 is LGHNA and CDR2 is YNFKEQ. CDR3 nucleotide sequence: TGTGCCAGCAGCCAGTTGACAGGGGATTCTGGCTACACCTTC. This encodes CASSQLTGDSGYTF.

The rearrangement uses TRBV5-1 and TRBJ1-1; D unresolved. The V and J ends lost 6 bases and 2 bases respectively, with 14 bases between them. The germline V gene has CDR1 SGHRS and CDR2 YFSETQ. The CDR3 extends over 14 amino acids. As DNA, the CDR3 is TGCGCCAGCAACCTCGGACTGATTAACACTGAAGCTTTCTTT. Its translation: CASNLGLINTEAFF.

This chain connects TRBV7-9 to TRBJ2-7, with D unresolved. Looked up from germline, CDR1 is SEHNR and CDR2 is FQNEAQ (reference sequence). V lost 6 bases, J lost 3 bases, and 12 bases lay in between. This CDR3 comprises 13 residues. The CDR3 DNA reads TGTGCCAGCAGTCCTCCGACACTCTACGAGCAGTACTTC. It translates to CASSPPTLYEQYF.

J is TRBJ2-7 and V is TRBV9, with D perhaps matching TRBD1 (6 bases). The CDR3 consists of 15 residues. V gave up 1 base and J gave up 0 bases, with 11 bases separating them. Germline loops: CDR1 SGDLS, CDR2 YYNGEE. DNA of the CDR3: TGTGCCAGCAGCGTAAGTGCAGGGGACTCCTACGAGCAGTACTTC. Translating it yields CASSVSAGDSYEQYF.

This clone occurred once. The rearrangement joins TRBV30 to TRBJ1-1; TRBD1 matches 9 bases. The CDR3 is made up of 17 amino acids. Germline assignment: CDR1 GTSNPN and CDR2 SVGIG (reference sequence). Trimming cost V 8 bases and J 1 base; bases outside gene matches: 17. The CDR3 sequence is CAELPRGQGIWNTEAFF. The CDR3 nucleotides read TGTGCCGAACTTCCCCGTGGACAGGGGATTTGGAACACTGAAGCTTTCTTT.

The chain has TRBV7-9 and TRBJ2-3; possibly TRBD2 for D (5 bases). Trimming shortened V by 2 bases and J by 0 bases, and 21 bases separated the two germline ends. Looked up from germline, CDR1 is SEHNR and CDR2 is FQNEAQ (reference sequence). The CDR3 extends over 19 amino acids. In DNA form, the CDR3 reads TGTGCCAGCAGCTTATCCCTTGGGAGTACGTCGTCTAGCACAGATACGCAGTATTTT. It specifies CASSLSLGSTSSSTDTQYF.

The chain combines TRBV6-5 with TRBJ2-1; 8 positions agree with TRBD1. This CDR3 comprises 15 residues. From germline, CDR1 is MNHEY and CDR2 SVGAGI. V was pared by 10 bases and J by 6 bases, with 14 bases of the junction left unmatched. The CDR3 region has the DNA TGTGCCACGAAAGACAGGGGAATCAGTTTCAATGAGCAGTTCTTC. Its protein product is CATKDRGISFNEQFF.

The chain carries TRBV30 and TRBJ2-5, with D perhaps TRBD1 (5 bases). Trimming cost V 3 bases and J 2 bases, with 7 bases left between them. CDR3 length: 12 residues. CDR1 is GTSNPN, CDR2 SVGIG, per germline (reference sequence). CDR3 amino acids: CAWSPGQETQYF. In DNA form, the CDR3 reads TGTGCCTGGAGCCCAGGGCAAGAGACCCAGTACTTC.

This chain links TRBV19 with TRBJ1-5, with 7 bases that match TRBD1. V trimming: 4 bases; J trimming: 5 bases; junction bases outside the gene matches: 8. Germline V gene lookup returns CDR1 LNHDA and CDR2 SQIVND (reference sequence). The CDR3 runs 15 residues. This CDR3 reads CASSKITGEHQPQHF. CDR3 DNA sequence: TGTGCCAGTAGTAAGATTACAGGGGAGCATCAGCCCCAGCATTTT.

This chain uses TRBV6-5 with TRBJ1-1; no firm D call. The germline CDR1 and CDR2 sequences are MNHEY and SVGAGI. CDR3 length: 15 amino acids. V was cut by 0 bases and J by 4 bases, with 12 bases left in between. The CDR3 DNA follows: TGTGCCAGCAGTTACTCGGATAGTGGCGGCACTGAAGCTTTCTTT. This encodes CASSYSDSGGTEAFF.

V gene TRBV5-6 combines with J gene TRBJ2-3; D may be TRBD2 (5 bases). The CDR3 loop spans 13 amino acids. Germline lookup yields CDR1 SGHDT and CDR2 YYEEEE. Trimming removed 3 bases from V and 6 bases from J, with 11 bases in between. In nucleotides, the CDR3 is TGTGCCAGCAGCTCCAGAGGCGGGGATACGCAGTATTTT. Translation: CASSSRGGDTQYF.

This rearrangement joins TRBV19 to TRBJ2-1; 9 nucleotides agree with TRBD1. The CDR3 length is 18 residues. The V and J ends lost 10 bases and 0 bases, in that order; junction bases with no gene match: 16. Germline lookup yields CDR1 LNHDA and CDR2 SQIVND (reference sequence). The CDR3 sequence: CATLGQTGQGSSYNEQFF. The CDR3 DNA follows: TGTGCCACTTTGGGCCAAACTGGACAGGGGAGCTCCTACAATGAGCAGTTCTTC.

V and J are TRBV3-1 (or the pseudogene TRBV3-2) and TRBJ2-3, with 8 positions matching TRBD2. With 4 bases clipped from V and 5 bases from J, the junction kept 5 bases outside the gene matches. Germline-derived CDR1 and CDR2 are LGHDT and YNNKEL (reference sequence). The CDR3 is 14 residues long. CDR3 sequence (DNA): TGTGCCAGCAGCCTGAGCGGGGGCCAAGATACGCAGTATTTT. Translated: CASSLSGGQDTQYF.